One and the same sample provided the 27 T cell receptor beta chains below, sequenced in a study of cytomegalovirus exposure and HLA in healthy donors. It was with 60 Vbeta and 13 Jbeta primers that the PCR ran. Profiled with immunoSEQ multiplex PCR; TCRdb holds only in-frame clones, not every one. The sample yields 120,000 or so clones, 81% seen once. The sample taken for sequencing was PBMCs. The receptors shown here come from a woman aged 40 to 50 in good health and CMV-seronegative.

CDR3 region: CASSRGSGQPQHF. For the CDR3, the DNA is TGTGCCAGCAGCCGGGGGTCGGGTCAGCCCCAGCATTTT. The chain carries TRBV6-1 and TRBJ1-5, with TRBD1 as a possible D gene (5 bases). The germline V and J ends were trimmed by 6 bases and 6 bases, with 12 bases remaining between them. This CDR3 is built from 13 residues. CDR1 is MNHNS and CDR2 is SASEGT in the germline V gene.

This clone was observed once. The V gene is TRBV7-9, the J gene TRBJ2-5; D remains unclear. The last part of the DNA fits TRBJ2-7 better; the J call may be wrong. The CDR3 totals 13 residues. In germline, CDR1 is SEHNR, CDR2 FQNEAQ (reference sequence). DNA of the CDR3: TGTGCCAGCAGCTTAGGGCACAGCTACGAGCAGTACTTC. Translating gives CASSLGHSYEQYF.

This clone was detected only a few times. This chain joins TRBV12-5 and TRBJ2-6, with 7 bases lining up with TRBD1. V lost 3 bases and J lost 0; bases outside the gene matches: 14. The germline gives CDR1 LGHNT, CDR2 FRNRAP. CDR3 length equals 20 residues. In DNA form, the CDR3 reads TGTGCTAGTGGTTTTGCTACAGGGGCCATATTTAGCTCTGGGGCCAACGTCCTGACTTTC. This gives the protein CASGFATGAIFSSGANVLTF.

V gene TRBV11-2 combines with J gene TRBJ2-2; 7 bases are a match to TRBD2. The V segment lost 4 bases and the J segment 6 bases; nucleotides outside the gene matches: 5. CDR1 SGHAT and CDR2 FQNNGV come from the germline V gene. CDR3 size: 14 residues. For the CDR3, the DNA is TGTGCCAGCAGCTACGGGGGGAAGGCCGGGGAGCTGTTTTTT. Protein: CASSYGGKAGELFF.

This chain uses TRBV5-4 with TRBJ2-5; no definite D call. The V end lost 0 bases, the J end lost 0 bases, and 6 bases lay between the germline ends. The CDR3 length is 14 residues. CDR1 is SGHNT and CDR2 is YYREEE in the germline V gene (reference sequence). The CDR3 DNA reads TGTGCCAGCAGCTTGGATGCGGACCAAGAGACCCAGTACTTC. Amino acids: CASSLDADQETQYF.

This chain links TRBV5-3 with TRBJ1-1; D is uncertain. TRBV5-3 is filed as an ORF, its function uncertain. V lost 3 bases, J lost 0 bases, and 18 bases lay in between. This CDR3 region has 17 residues. CDR3 nucleotides: TGTGCCAGAAGCTCGAGTCGGGAGTGGAACATGAACACTGAAGCTTTCTTT. Translating gives CARSSSREWNMNTEAFF.

The rearrangement links TRBV4-1 to TRBJ1-4; D is perhaps TRBD1 (6 bases). The CDR3 spans 16 residues. Germline V gives CDR1 MGHRA, CDR2 YSYEKL. V was clipped by 2 bases and J by 0 bases, with 10 bases between them. The CDR3 here is CASSQKRGTTNEKLFF. CDR3 nucleotides: TGCGCCAGCAGCCAAAAAAGGGGGACAACTAATGAAAAACTGTTTTTT.

This clone was detected only once. Other DNA sequences in the sample encode the same CDR3. The chain uses TRBV7-9 and TRBJ1-6; a weak D match, TRBD1 (5 bases). Germline V gene lookup returns CDR1 SEHNR and CDR2 FQNEAQ (reference sequence). The CDR3 covers 14 residues. Trimming stripped 3 bases from V and 5 bases from J, with 8 bases between. The CDR3 DNA follows: TGTGCCAGCAGCTTTTTACAGGATAATTCACCCCTCCACTTT. Protein: CASSFLQDNSPLHF.

This clone has a single count. The chain combines TRBV7-9 with TRBJ2-7, with a weak D call TRBD1 (6 bases). The CDR3 length is 15 residues. V lost 4 bases and J lost 6, with 19 bases in between. In germline, CDR1 is SEHNR, CDR2 FQNEAQ (reference sequence). The CDR3 here is CASSSPDRMTREQYF. Here the CDR3 DNA reads TGTGCCAGCAGCTCTCCGGACAGAATGACCCGCGAGCAGTACTTC.

The chain uses TRBV2 and TRBJ1-4; TRBD1 is a possible D gene (6 bases). From germline, CDR1 is SNHLY and CDR2 FYNNEI. Trimming took off 6 bases at V and 6 bases at J, with 17 bases between the two ends. This CDR3 has 15 residues. The CDR3 bases are TGTGCCAGCAGCGAGACAGGCAACGAAGATGAAAAACTGTTTTTT. This codes for CASSETGNEDEKLFF.

The chain combines TRBV5-4 with TRBJ2-5; 11 bases map to TRBD1. J gave up 5 bases and V 3 bases, and 6 bases lay outside the gene matches. CDR1 is SGHNT, CDR2 YYREEE, per germline (reference sequence). The CDR3 is made up of 15 amino acids. CDR3: CASSSDRGRLETQYF. CDR3 nucleotide sequence: TGTGCCAGCAGCTCGGACAGGGGGCGGTTGGAGACCCAGTACTTC.

The V call is TRBV19, the J call TRBJ1-3; TRBD1 might be the D (5 bases). This CDR3 region has 17 residues. CDR1 and CDR2 from the germline V gene are LNHDA and SQIVND (reference sequence). Trimming stripped 3 bases from V and 0 bases from J, with 15 bases between. The CDR3 is CASSMRSSGFSGNTIYF. The DNA of the CDR3 is TGTGCCAGTAGTATGAGATCTTCAGGGTTCTCTGGAAACACCATATATTTT.

CDR3 in amino acids: CASSHQGAYNEQFF. The CDR3 DNA follows: TGCGCCAGCAGCCACCAGGGGGCTTACAATGAGCAGTTCTTC. This rearrangement joins TRBV4-1 to TRBJ2-1, with 8 nucleotides matching TRBD1. This CDR3 region has 14 residues. CDR1 is MGHRA and CDR2 is YSYEKL in the germline V gene. Trimming removed 3 bases from V and 4 bases from J; junction bases left unmatched: 2.

The chain joins TRBV30 to TRBJ2-7; 9 bases are a match to TRBD1. The CDR3 runs to 15 residues. V was pared by 2 bases and J by 1 base, with 6 bases of the junction left unmatched. The V gene's germline CDR1 is GTSNPN and CDR2 SVGIG (reference sequence). The CDR3 DNA reads TGTGCCTGGAGTAGAGGGACAGGGAGGTCCTACGAGCAGTACTTC. Protein: CAWSRGTGRSYEQYF. The whole variable domain, filled in from reference TRBV30 and TRBJ2-7, reads SQTIHQWPATLVQPVGSPLSLECTVEGTSNPNLYWYRQAAGRGLQLLFYSVGIGQISSEVPQNLSASRPQDRQFILSSKKLLLSDSGFYLCAWSRGTGRSYEQYFGPGTRLTVT.

The V and J genes are TRBV4-1 and TRBJ2-1; tentative D call: TRBD1 (8 bases). V gave up 0 bases and J gave up 13 bases, with 19 bases separating them. Germline assignment: CDR1 MGHRA and CDR2 YSYEKL. The CDR3 loop spans 15 amino acids. Here the CDR3 reads CASSQEQGGLSRQFF. The CDR3 nucleotides are TGCGCCAGCAGCCAAGAACAGGGGGGGTTGTCCCGCCAGTTCTTC.

The V and J genes are TRBV18 and TRBJ1-5; D uncertain. This CDR3 region has 15 residues. Trimming stripped 4 bases from V and 1 base from J, with 11 bases between. Germline CDR1 KGHSH, CDR2 LQKENI. The CDR3, as DNA: TGTGCCAGCTCACGGTTCCCGGGGAGCAATCAGCCCCAGCATTTT. The encoded protein is CASSRFPGSNQPQHF.

The V and J genes are TRBV28 and TRBJ2-3; a possible D gene is TRBD2 (6 bases). Trimming left V 10 bases short and J 1 base short, with 12 bases between. Germline CDR1 MDHEN, CDR2 SYDVKM. The CDR3 covers 13 residues. The CDR3 is CAIEIAGTDTQYF. DNA for the CDR3: TGTGCCATAGAGATAGCGGGCACAGATACGCAGTATTTT.

The rearrangement joins TRBV15 to TRBJ1-1; 12 positions match TRBD1. V lost 4 bases and J lost 11; bases outside the gene matches: 17. The CDR3 totals 17 residues. Germline-derived CDR1 and CDR2 are LNHNV and YYDKDF (reference sequence). DNA of the CDR3: TGTGCCACCAGCAACCCGGGACAGGGGGCGTCCGGCAGGAGGGCTTTCTTT. It yields the protein CATSNPGQGASGRRAFF.

The CDR3 DNA is TGTACCGAACAGCTGAATGAAAAACTGTTTTTT. Translating it yields CTEQLNEKLFF. The V and J genes are TRBV19 and TRBJ1-4; D not certain. CDR1 is LNHDA, CDR2 SQIVND, per germline (reference sequence). This CDR3 is 11 amino acids long.

The chain has TRBV19 and TRBJ2-2; 7 bases match TRBD2. This CDR3 spans 14 amino acids. The germline CDR1 and CDR2 sequences are LNHDA and SQIVND (reference sequence). The V and J ends lost 7 bases and 2 bases, in that order; junction bases with no gene match: 4. This CDR3 reads CASNPSGNTGELFF. CDR3 coding DNA: TGTGCCAGTAACCCTAGCGGAAACACCGGGGAGCTGTTTTTT.

The rearrangement links TRBV5-1 to TRBJ2-1; 10 bases align to TRBD2. With 1 base clipped from V and 2 bases from J, the junction kept 9 bases outside the gene matches. The CDR3 contains 18 residues. CDR1 and CDR2 from the germline V gene are SGHRS and YFSETQ. The CDR3 reads CASSLSLAGGNPYNEQFF. CDR3 nucleotide sequence: TGCGCCAGCAGCTTGTCCTTAGCGGGGGGAAACCCCTACAATGAGCAGTTCTTC.

The rearrangement joins TRBV20-1 to TRBJ2-5; no clear D gene. Trimming shortened V by 4 bases and J by 3 bases, and 3 bases separated the two germline ends. Germline loops: CDR1 DFQATT, CDR2 SNEGSKA (reference sequence). CDR3 size: 10 residues. The CDR3 nucleotides are TGCAGTGCTATAAAAGAGACCCAGTACTTC. Protein product: CSAIKETQYF.

The V and J genes are TRBV19 and TRBJ2-3; 10 nucleotides agree with TRBD2. Looked up from germline, CDR1 is LNHDA and CDR2 is SQIVND (reference sequence). Trimming at V came to 4 bases and at J to 5 bases, leaving 9 bases not matched to a gene. The CDR3 is 16 residues long. Here the CDR3 reads CASSRGSGRAKDTQYF. The CDR3 DNA is TGTGCCAGTAGTAGAGGAAGCGGGAGGGCCAAAGATACGCAGTATTTT.

This chain uses TRBV29-1 with TRBJ1-1; tentative D call: TRBD1 (6 bases). Germline V gene lookup returns CDR1 SQVTM and CDR2 ANQGSEA. V shed 4 bases and J shed 1 base, with 13 bases lying between them. The CDR3 runs 14 residues. This CDR3 reads CSVVVGRGNTEAFF. Here the CDR3 DNA reads TGCAGCGTTGTAGTGGGCAGGGGGAACACTGAAGCTTTCTTT.

The CDR3 sequence is CASSGITGGEAFF. CDR3 DNA: TGTGCCAGCAGTGGGATTACAGGGGGTGAAGCTTTCTTT. The chain combines TRBV2 with TRBJ1-1, with 8 bases lining up with TRBD1. CDR3 size: 13 residues. J lost 7 bases, V lost 4 bases, and 5 bases had no gene match. CDR1 and CDR2 (germline): SNHLY, FYNNEI.

The rearrangement links TRBV5-1 to TRBJ2-3; the D gene is possibly TRBD2 (5 bases). Trimming removed 0 bases at V and 0 bases at J, with 11 bases between. Germline V gene sequence: CDR1 SGHRS, CDR2 YFSETQ. CDR3 length equals 16 residues. CDR3 in DNA: TGCGCCAGCAGCTTGGCTAGCTTCCCTAGCACAGATACGCAGTATTTT. Protein sequence: CASSLASFPSTDTQYF.

The V call is TRBV30, the J call TRBJ1-1; D remains unclear. Trimming stripped 2 bases from V and 4 bases from J, with 14 bases between. CDR1 and CDR2 (germline): GTSNPN, SVGIG (reference sequence). The CDR3 contains 14 residues. The CDR3: CAWSFEHSGTEAFF. DNA of the CDR3: TGTGCCTGGAGTTTTGAGCATTCGGGCACTGAAGCTTTCTTT.